Sequencing of this T cell receptor beta chain was carried out in a study of identical twins. Looked up from germline, CDR1 is MDHEN and CDR2 is SYDVKM. The trim removed 7 bases at V and 3 bases at J, leaving 8 bases unmatched. The CDR3 length is 14 residues. TCRdb independently ran MiXCR on the 5' RACE reads; one entry per CDR3 protein. The data show hundreds of thousands of distinct CDR3 sequences, around 12% seen once. These data also featured in a second study, about yellow fever vaccine responses in identical twins.

The chain is built from TRBV28 and TRBJ2-5, with TRBD2 matching 7 bases. Sequenced material: CD8+ T cells sorted from blood. This clonotype originated in a woman aged 18-35 years in good health. CDR3 DNA: TGTGCCAGCACCGGGGACTACAGAAAAGAGACCCAGTACTTC. Encoded protein: CASTGDYRKETQYF. The variable domain in full, completed from reference TRBV28 and TRBJ2-5, reads DVKVTQSSRYLVKRTGEKVFLECVQDMDHENMFWYRQDPGLGLRLIYFSYDVKMKEKGDIPEGYSVSREKKERFSLILESASTNQTSMYLCASTGDYRKETQYFGPGTRLLVL.